This T cell receptor (beta chain) was found in a study of CD8 T cells in Susac syndrome. V was clipped by 4 bases and J by 6 bases, with 13 bases between them. This CDR3 spans 14 amino acids. CDR1 is KGHSH and CDR2 is LQKENI in the germline V gene. RNA totalling about 0.5 to 1 ug underwent reverse transcription with random hexamers. Using its own MiXCR run on the immunoSEQ multiplex PCR reads, TCRdb lists one record per CDR3 protein. The sample contains around 190,000 distinct CDR3 sequences, about 95% of which appear only once. This clonotype was counted between two and nine times. This chain uses TRBV18 with TRBJ1-5; tentatively, D is TRBD1 (6 bases). Input material: CD4+ T cells from PBMCs. The TCR comes from a human donor in good health. The CDR3 is CASSLSGGGQPQHF. The DNA of the CDR3 is TGTGCCAGCTCACTCTCCGGGGGCGGTCAGCCCCAGCATTTT.